This paragraph reports one TCR beta chain. Antigen unknown. Version v3.0 of the immunoSEQ assay ran at survey level. Sequenced by immunoSEQ multiplex PCR; TCRdb stores in-frame clones only, minus some. The sample yields 25,000 to 35,000 clones, about 83% seen once. This record belongs to a study of long-term antiretroviral therapy in people with HIV. Losses at the gene ends were 7 bases for V and 7 bases for J; bases not matched to a gene: 9. The CDR3 extends over 15 amino acids. CDR1 and CDR2 (germline): MDHEN, SYDVKM. Study-wide findings and caveats: Clones showing expansion before ART dominated the repertoire at all time points. Data on ART adherence, viral resistance or therapy changes were unavailable.

The TCR sequence derives from a man younger than 35 with HIV. V and J are TRBV28 and TRBJ2-1; 11 nucleotides line up with TRBD2. The sample was unsorted PBMCs, taken 0.4 years after starting antiretroviral therapy. The CDR3 DNA reads TGTGCCAGCAATGGGTTTCGGACTAGCGGGAATGAGCAGTTCTTC. Its translation is CASNGFRTSGNEQFF. Filled out from reference TRBV28 and TRBJ2-1, the complete variable domain reads DVKVTQSSRYLVKRTGEKVFLECVQDMDHENMFWYRQDPGLGLRLIYFSYDVKMKEKGDIPEGYSVSREKKERFSLILESASTNQTSMYLCASNGFRTSGNEQFFGPGTRLTVL.